Sequencing of this TCR beta chain was carried out in a study of blood T cell repertoires in COVID-19. Turning to the study itself: Italy, Spain and the United States were the sources of the convalescent and acute COVID-19 samples. From T cells, B-cell-depleted T cells, or PBMCs came the material, which was cDNA or gDNA.

The V gene lost 10 bases and the J gene lost 10 bases, with 19 bases spanning the gap. The CDR3 loop spans 12 amino acids. Germline CDR1 MNHEY, CDR2 SVGAGI. In the original analysis: The authors estimated nucleated cell counts from reference gene primer amplification. Produced via immunoSEQ multiplex PCR; TCRdb's table is partial and in-frame only. V and J calls and clone size follow that table, whereas D and trimming were derived from the DNA. The sample contains fewer than 95,000 clones, 80% to 90% of which appear only once. This clone was seen once. J is TRBJ1-1 and V is TRBV6-5; D gene unclear. Material: peripheral blood. The TCR originated in a man in his fifties or sixties with acute or convalescent COVID-19. CDR3 amino acids: CATITTGYSAFF. The CDR3 bases are TGTGCCACCATTACGACCGGGTATTCAGCTTTCTTT.